This passage covers 26 T cell receptor beta chains from one sample sequenced in a study of OX40 agonist ivuxolimab in advanced cancers. Data came from immunoSEQ multiplex PCR; TCRdb stores just in-frame clones and leaves some out. The table lists around 53,000 clones, nearly 80% of them singletons. This material consisted of CD4+ or CD8+ T cells sorted from blood, taken in a trial of the OX40 agonist ivuxolimab. Every receptor here comes from an adult with an advanced solid tumor such as melanoma, head and neck, liver or kidney cancer.

This clone was detected only a few times. V usage is TRBV28 and J usage is TRBJ1-2; a possible D gene is TRBD1 (5 bases). The CDR3 has 14 residues. Germline CDR1 MDHEN, CDR2 SYDVKM. The ends were cut back, 6 bases at V and 4 bases at J, with 15 bases in the middle. The CDR3 region is CASSPTGAPYGYTF. For the CDR3, the DNA is TGTGCCAGCAGCCCTACCGGGGCCCCCTATGGCTACACCTTC.

This clone was seen a few times. The chain links TRBV5-1 to TRBJ2-7; 10 bases map to TRBD1. This CDR3 comprises 15 residues. Germline assignment: CDR1 SGHRS and CDR2 YFSETQ. With 4 bases clipped from V and 4 bases from J, the junction kept 8 bases outside the gene matches. For the CDR3, the DNA is TGCGCCAGCAGCCTCTCCGGGACAGGGGAGTACGAGCAGTACTTC. Its translation is CASSLSGTGEYEQYF. Together with reference TRBV5-1 and TRBJ2-7, the CDR3 gives the full variable domain: KAGVTQTPRYLIKTRGQQVTLSCSPISGHRSVSWYQQTPGQGLQFLFEYFSETQRNKGNFPGRFSGRQFSNSRSEMNVSTLELGDSALYLCASSLSGTGEYEQYFGPGTRLTVT.

The rearrangement uses TRBV7-2 and TRBJ1-2; unclear D gene. The CDR3 covers 17 residues. The germline gives CDR1 SGHTA, CDR2 FQGNSA. Trimming took off 1 base at V and 9 bases at J, with 24 bases between the two ends. The DNA of the CDR3 is TGTGCCAGCAGCTTAGACGCAGGAATAGGGTCAATATATAGCTACACCTTC. Translation gives CASSLDAGIGSIYSYTF.

The chain recombines TRBV5-1 with TRBJ1-2; D uncertain. The V and J ends lost 4 bases and 8 bases respectively, with 15 bases between them. CDR1 SGHRS and CDR2 YFSETQ come from the germline V gene. The CDR3 totals 13 residues. The chain's CDR3 is CASSPTLSPGYTF. As DNA, the CDR3 is TGCGCCAGCAGCCCAACCCTGAGCCCCGGCTACACCTTC.

The chain joins TRBV27 to TRBJ2-7; 9 nucleotides align to TRBD1. Germline V gene lookup returns CDR1 MNHEY and CDR2 SMNVEV (reference sequence). V was clipped by 2 bases and J by 2 bases; unmatched bases: 10. This CDR3 is built from 17 residues. CDR3 DNA: TGTGCCAGCAGTTTAGGGATACCGGGACAGGGAACCTACGAGCAGTACTTC. Translating gives CASSLGIPGQGTYEQYF.

This chain links TRBV29-1 with TRBJ2-7; tentative D call: TRBD1 (5 bases). The CDR3 is made up of 11 amino acids. The germline V gene has CDR1 SQVTM and CDR2 ANQGSEA. V shed 4 bases and J shed 5 bases, with 9 bases lying between them. The CDR3 loop reads CSVVGRDEQYF. In nucleotides, the CDR3 is TGCAGCGTTGTAGGCAGGGACGAGCAGTACTTC.

J is TRBJ2-7 and V is TRBV5-4; 10 bases match TRBD2. Germline V gives CDR1 SGHNT, CDR2 YYREEE (reference sequence). The CDR3 length is 17 residues. J gave up 4 bases and V 0 bases, and 10 bases lay outside the gene matches. CDR3 amino acids: CASSLGGTSGGVYEQYF. CDR3 DNA: TGTGCCAGCAGCTTGGGAGGGACCAGCGGGGGGGTATACGAGCAGTACTTC.

The chain couples TRBV18 to TRBJ1-1; D possibly corresponds to TRBD1 (5 bases). Germline V gene lookup returns CDR1 KGHSH and CDR2 LQKENI. The CDR3 loop spans 13 amino acids. V gave up 6 bases and J gave up 1 base, with 9 bases separating them. In DNA, the CDR3 is TGTGCCAGCTCCCTCGACAGGAACACTGAAGCTTTCTTT. Protein sequence: CASSLDRNTEAFF.

There are a few counts of this clone. The chain's CDR3 is CASSSRTGEAFF. As DNA, the CDR3 is TGTGCCAGTAGTTCCCGGACAGGGGAAGCTTTCTTT. The J gene is TRBJ1-1, the V gene TRBV19; 8 nucleotides align to TRBD1. Looked up from germline, CDR1 is LNHDA and CDR2 is SQIVND (reference sequence). Losses at the gene ends were 5 bases for V and 8 bases for J; bases not matched to a gene: 4. This CDR3 contains 12 residues.

The chain uses TRBV4-1 and TRBJ1-5; D is ambiguous. This CDR3 region has 15 residues. The germline V gene encodes CDR1 MGHRA and CDR2 YSYEKL. Trimming left V 2 bases short and J 0 bases short, with 8 bases between. The DNA for the CDR3 is TGCGCCAGCAGCCAATCCAGCCATAGCAATCAGCCCCAGCATTTT. Protein sequence: CASSQSSHSNQPQHF.

The V and J genes are TRBV7-8 and TRBJ1-1, with unresolved D. Germline values: CDR1 SGHVS, CDR2 FQNEAQ. The V and J ends lost 2 bases and 1 base respectively, with 5 bases between them. CDR3 length: 13 amino acids. The CDR3 sequence: CASSLLRNTEAFF. CDR3 in DNA: TGTGCCAGCAGCTTATTACGGAACACTGAAGCTTTCTTT.

This sequence joins TRBV27 and TRBJ2-3; D possibly matches TRBD1 or TRBD2 (5 bases each). With 4 bases removed from V and 4 bases from J, the gap between germline ends came to 18 bases. The CDR3 consists of 16 residues. Per the germline V gene, CDR1 is MNHEY and CDR2 is SMNVEV (reference sequence). This chain's CDR3 is CASSWVRWDEADTQYF. The CDR3 nucleotides are TGTGCCAGCAGTTGGGTCCGATGGGACGAGGCAGATACGCAGTATTTT.

This clone was seen a handful of times. The rearrangement joins TRBV7-9 to TRBJ2-3, with 7 bases fitting TRBD2. The germline gives CDR1 SEHNR, CDR2 FQNEAQ (reference sequence). This CDR3 region has 18 residues. The V gene end was trimmed by 8 bases and the J gene end by 2 bases; junction bases not matched to a gene: 19. CDR3 residues: CASLLFLSRLAVTDTQYF. The CDR3 region has the DNA TGTGCCAGCCTCCTCTTTCTGTCAAGGCTAGCGGTCACAGATACGCAGTATTTT.

This chain connects TRBV7-2 to TRBJ2-7; 7 bases are a match to TRBD2. J lost 2 bases, V lost 5 bases, and 9 bases had no gene match. The CDR3 length is 15 residues. Per germline, CDR1 SGHTA and CDR2 FQGNSA. The chain's CDR3 is CASSLSSGGPYEQYF. The CDR3 DNA follows: TGTGCCAGCAGCCTCTCTAGCGGCGGCCCCTACGAGCAGTACTTC.

The chain combines TRBV7-2 with TRBJ2-3; perhaps TRBD2 as D (6 bases). The CDR3 has 15 residues. V lost 5 bases and J lost 13, with 25 bases in between. Per germline, CDR1 SGHTA and CDR2 FQGNSA. The CDR3, as DNA: TGTGCCAGCAGCCCACCGGGACTTGCACGAACGGGGGAGTATTTT. It codes for CASSPPGLARTGEYF.

The rearrangement uses TRBV5-4 and TRBJ2-3; D is possibly TRBD2 (5 bases). The CDR3 runs to 13 residues. The germline V and J ends were trimmed by 4 bases and 6 bases, with 12 bases remaining between them. The germline V gene encodes CDR1 SGHNT and CDR2 YYREEE (reference sequence). DNA for the CDR3: TGTGCCAGCAGCCGCCAACTAGGGGATACGCAGTATTTT. The encoded protein is CASSRQLGDTQYF. Using reference TRBV5-4 and TRBJ2-3 for the parts outside the CDR3, the full variable domain is ETGVTQSPTHLIKTRGQQVTLRCSSQSGHNTVSWYQQALGQGPQFIFQYYREEENGRGNFPPRFSGLQFPNYSSELNVNALELDDSALYLCASSRQLGDTQYFGPGTRLTVL.

The J gene is TRBJ1-3, the V gene TRBV6-6, with no clear D. Trimming left V 8 bases short and J 3 bases short, with 14 bases between. This CDR3 spans 14 amino acids. In germline, CDR1 is MNHNY, CDR2 SVGAGI (reference sequence). The CDR3 DNA sequence: TGTGCCAGCCTGACGGCCGGGAGTGGAAACACCATATATTTT. Encoded protein: CASLTAGSGNTIYF.

The V call is TRBV14, the J call TRBJ1-4; a weak D match, TRBD1 (5 bases). Germline V CDR1 and CDR2: SGHDN, FVKESK. This CDR3 has 16 residues. Trimming stripped 4 bases from V and 2 bases from J, with 14 bases between. This CDR3 is CASSRQARGTNEKLFF. The CDR3 DNA follows: TGTGCCAGCAGCCGTCAAGCGCGGGGCACTAATGAAAAACTGTTTTTT.

The J gene is TRBJ2-1, the V gene TRBV4-3; TRBD2 matches at 15 bases. V trimming: 1 base; J trimming: 7 bases; junction bases outside the gene matches: 5. The CDR3 is made up of 17 amino acids. CDR1 and CDR2 from the germline V gene are LGHNA and YSLEER. CDR3 nucleotides: TGCGCCAGCAGCCAAGGGACTAGCGGGGGGGCGAGGAATGAGCAGTTCTTC. It specifies CASSQGTSGGARNEQFF.

The V call is TRBV7-9, the J call TRBJ2-3; 8 bases fit TRBD2. J gave up 2 bases and V 4 bases, and 5 bases lay outside the gene matches. Germline lookup yields CDR1 SEHNR and CDR2 FQNEAQ (reference sequence). The CDR3 sequence is 15 residues long. CDR3 bases: TGTGCCAGCAGCTCCCTTAGCGGGAACACAGATACGCAGTATTTT. Translating it yields CASSSLSGNTDTQYF.

The rearrangement joins TRBV27 to TRBJ2-2, with D maybe TRBD1 (6 bases). V lost 3 bases and J lost 8, with 16 bases in between. Germline V gene lookup returns CDR1 MNHEY and CDR2 SMNVEV (reference sequence). CDR3 length equals 15 residues. The DNA for the CDR3 is TGTGCCAGCAGTTTTATCAGGGGCGGAAAAGGGGAGCTGTTTTTT. This translates into CASSFIRGGKGELFF.

CDR3 nucleotides: TGTGCCAGCAGCTGGGGGGATACGACAGGACGAATTACCGGTTACACCTTC. It translates to CASSWGDTTGRITGYTF. The V call is TRBV5-6, the J call TRBJ1-2, with D possibly TRBD1 on 6 matching bases. V lost 3 bases to trimming and J lost 11 bases, with 29 bases between them. Germline V lookup: CDR1 SGHDT, CDR2 YYEEEE. The CDR3 runs 17 residues.

V gene TRBV27 combines with J gene TRBJ1-2; 9 bases match TRBD1. This CDR3 region has 16 residues. J was trimmed by 0 bases and V by 5 bases; bases with no gene match: 7. CDR1 is MNHEY and CDR2 is SMNVEV in the germline V gene (reference sequence). CDR3 DNA: TGTGCCAGCAGTCCTGGGACAGGGCTAACTAACTATGGCTACACCTTC. Protein sequence: CASSPGTGLTNYGYTF.

The J gene is TRBJ1-3, the V gene TRBV7-2; unclear D gene. Germline CDR1 and CDR2: SGHTA and FQGNSA. V lost 6 bases to trimming and J lost 7 bases, with 13 bases between them. The CDR3 contains 13 residues. The DNA for the CDR3 is TGTGCCAGCAGGCAACCTAAAAAGAACACCATATATTTT. Its protein product is CASRQPKKNTIYF.

This clone was counted only a few times. The V gene is TRBV5-4, the J gene TRBJ1-4; D not certain. The ends were cut back, 0 bases at V and 5 bases at J, with 8 bases in the middle. CDR3 length: 14 amino acids. The germline V gene encodes CDR1 SGHNT and CDR2 YYREEE (reference sequence). The CDR3 region is CASSLDTRNEKLFF. The DNA for the CDR3 is TGTGCCAGCAGCTTGGATACGAGGAATGAAAAACTGTTTTTT.

The V gene is TRBV11-2, the J gene TRBJ1-2, with TRBD1 identical over 9 bases. Germline trimming cut 8 bases from V and 12 bases from J; bases unmatched to any gene: 13. The CDR3 is made up of 13 amino acids. From germline, CDR1 is SGHAT and CDR2 FQNNGV. The CDR3 bases are TGTGCCAGCGGGTCTGGACAGGGGTACGTCGACACCTTC. This gives the protein CASGSGQGYVDTF.